This is a list of T cell receptor beta chains from one sample in a study of cytotoxic CD8 clonotypes in ibrutinib-treated CLL. Here immunoSEQ multiplex PCR was the method, and the copy in TCRdb shows in-frame clones only, minus some. The sample lists roughly 190,000 clones; 72% were seen once. The sequences come from PBMCs, collected after 24 months of ibrutinib treatment. The source is a human donor with chronic lymphocytic leukemia. Both conserved end residues are part of each CDR3. D genes are given only for firm matches. Clone size, where shown, is once, few, many, or a class for clones that have expanded.

V gene: TRBV5-6; D gene: .; clone size: .; J gene: TRBJ1-4; CDR3 DNA: TGTGCCAGCACAAGCGTTGGGGCGCGGGGACTTAATGAAAAACTGTTTTTT; CDR3 protein: CASTSVGARGLNEKLFF
V gene: TRBV6-5; D gene: .; clone size: .; J gene: TRBJ1-2; CDR3 DNA: TGTGCCAGCAGTTACTCGAGGAACTATGGCTACACCTTC; CDR3 protein: CASSYSRNYGYTF
V gene: TRBV4-2; D gene: .; clone size: .; J gene: TRBJ1-5; CDR3 DNA: TGTGCCAGCAGCCTTATTCACGGAAATAGCAATCAGCCCCAGCATTTT; CDR3 protein: CASSLIHGNSNQPQHF
V gene: TRBV15; D gene: .; clone size: .; J gene: TRBJ2-7; CDR3 DNA: TGTGCCACCAGCAGAGCCACCATTGGGCACTCCTACGAGCAGTACTTC; CDR3 protein: CATSRATIGHSYEQYF
V gene: TRBV18; D gene: TRBD2; clone size: once; J gene: TRBJ2-5; CDR3 DNA: TGTGCCAGCTCACGGACTAGCAGCCAAGAGACCCAGTACTTC; CDR3 protein: CASSRTSSQETQYF
V gene: TRBV7-7; D gene: .; clone size: .; J gene: TRBJ2-5; CDR3 DNA: TGTGCCAGCAGCCGGGTAGGGCCAGACCAAGAGACCCAGTACTTC; CDR3 protein: CASSRVGPDQETQYF
V gene: TRBV7-2; D gene: .; clone size: .; J gene: TRBJ2-2; CDR3 DNA: TGTGCCAGCCTTGTCACGGCAGGGACGTACACCGGGGAGCTGTTTTTT; CDR3 protein: CASLVTAGTYTGELFF
V gene: TRBV6-5; D gene: TRBD2; clone size: .; J gene: TRBJ2-2; CDR3 DNA: TGTGCCAGCAGAGGGACTAATCTTGCCGGGGAGCTGTTTTTT; CDR3 protein: CASRGTNLAGELFF
V gene: TRBV11-2; D gene: TRBD1; clone size: once; J gene: TRBJ2-7; CDR3 DNA: TGTGCCAGCATAGGTTGGGACAGCTCCTACGAGCAGTACTTC; CDR3 protein: CASIGWDSSYEQYF
V gene: TRBV27; D gene: TRBD1; clone size: few; J gene: TRBJ1-2; CDR3 DNA: TGTGCCAGCAGTTTTCTTGGGACAGACTATGGCTACACCTTC; CDR3 protein: CASSFLGTDYGYTF
V gene: TRBV9; D gene: TRBD2; clone size: few; J gene: TRBJ2-3; CDR3 DNA: TGTGCCAGCAGCGCCGCCTTGGGACTAACTTATACCACAGATACGCAGTATTTT; CDR3 protein: CASSAALGLTYTTDTQYF
V gene: TRBV4-2; D gene: TRBD2; clone size: few; J gene: TRBJ2-5; CDR3 DNA: TGTGCCAGCAGCCAAGTTCGGTCTAGCGGGGACCAAGAGACCCAGTACTTC; CDR3 protein: CASSQVRSSGDQETQYF
V gene: TRBV5-6; D gene: TRBD1; clone size: .; J gene: TRBJ2-5; CDR3 DNA: TGTGCCAGCAGCCCACGGACAGGGTGGATAGAGACCCAGTACTTC; CDR3 protein: CASSPRTGWIETQYF
V gene: TRBV7-6; D gene: TRBD2; clone size: .; J gene: TRBJ2-3; CDR3 DNA: TGTGCCAGCAGCCCAGTAGCGGGTTCTAGCACAGATACGCAGTATTTT; CDR3 protein: CASSPVAGSSTDTQYF
V gene: TRBV9; D gene: .; clone size: .; J gene: TRBJ2-7; CDR3 DNA: TGTGCCAGCAGCGTGGGTACAGCGATCTCCTACGAGCAGTACTTC; CDR3 protein: CASSVGTAISYEQYF
V gene: TRBV7-6; D gene: .; clone size: .; J gene: TRBJ1-1; CDR3 DNA: TGTGCCAGCAGCCCAAAGATGCAGGGCGAAAGGACTGAAGCTTTCTTT; CDR3 protein: CASSPKMQGERTEAFF
V gene: TRBV7-2; D gene: TRBD2; clone size: few; J gene: TRBJ2-3; CDR3 DNA: TGTGCCAGCAGCCTAACTAGCGGGAGCACAGATACGCAGTATTTT; CDR3 protein: CASSLTSGSTDTQYF
V gene: TRBV5-6; D gene: .; clone size: .; J gene: TRBJ2-3; CDR3 DNA: TGTGCCAGCCTAGAGGCAGGAGTCACAGATACGCAGTATTTT; CDR3 protein: CASLEAGVTDTQYF
V gene: TRBV5-5; D gene: .; clone size: .; J gene: TRBJ2-7; CDR3 DNA: TGTGCCAGCAGCTTGGTTGGGTCCTACGAGCAGTACTTC; CDR3 protein: CASSLVGSYEQYF
V gene: TRBV5-1; D gene: .; clone size: .; J gene: TRBJ2-1; CDR3 DNA: TGCGCCAGCAGCTCAATGCCGACTAGTGCCAATGAGCAGTTCTTC; CDR3 protein: CASSSMPTSANEQFF
V gene: TRBV20-1; D gene: .; clone size: .; J gene: TRBJ1-4; CDR3 DNA: TGCAGTGCGCGAATTTTTGAAAAACTGTTTTTT; CDR3 protein: CSARIFEKLFF
V gene: TRBV30; D gene: .; clone size: .; J gene: TRBJ1-2; CDR3 DNA: TGTGCCTGGGCCGAGGGAACTCGGGGCTACACCTTC; CDR3 protein: CAWAEGTRGYTF
V gene: TRBV7-7; D gene: .; clone size: .; J gene: TRBJ2-2; CDR3 DNA: TGTGCTAGCAGCAGTACGTCAGGAGATTGGACCGGGGAGCTGTTTTTT; CDR3 protein: CASSSTSGDWTGELFF
V gene: TRBV7-7; D gene: .; clone size: .; J gene: TRBJ1-1; CDR3 DNA: TGTGCCAGCAGCTCGGCCCTAAACACTGAAGCTTTCTTT; CDR3 protein: CASSSALNTEAFF
V gene: TRBV7-2; D gene: TRBD2; clone size: .; J gene: TRBJ2-7; CDR3 DNA: TGTGCCAGCAGCTTAGTTACTAGCGAATCCTACGAGCAGTACTTC; CDR3 protein: CASSLVTSESYEQYF
V gene: TRBV29-1; D gene: TRBD1; clone size: .; J gene: TRBJ2-3; CDR3 DNA: TGCAGCGTTTGGGACAGGGGCACCACAGATACGCAGTATTTT; CDR3 protein: CSVWDRGTTDTQYF
V gene: TRBV20-1; D gene: .; clone size: .; J gene: TRBJ1-1; CDR3 DNA: TGCAGTGCTAGTCTTGCCACTGAAGCTTTCTTT; CDR3 protein: CSASLATEAFF
V gene: TRBV6-5; D gene: .; clone size: .; J gene: TRBJ1-5; CDR3 DNA: TGTGCCAGCAGTTACTCTTTCACCATCAATCAGCCCCAGCATTTT; CDR3 protein: CASSYSFTINQPQHF
V gene: TRBV14; D gene: .; clone size: .; J gene: TRBJ2-1; CDR3 DNA: TGTGCCAGCAGCCAAGTTGCGACCTACAATGAGCAGTTCTTC; CDR3 protein: CASSQVATYNEQFF
V gene: TRBV4-1; D gene: .; clone size: .; J gene: TRBJ2-7; CDR3 DNA: TGCGCCAGCAGCCAGCAACCAGGGCGTACCCCCTACGAGCAGTACTTC; CDR3 protein: CASSQQPGRTPYEQYF
V gene: TRBV28; D gene: TRBD1; clone size: .; J gene: TRBJ2-5; CDR3 DNA: TGTGCCAGCAGTTTATGGACAGGGTTTCCAGAGACCCAGTACTTC; CDR3 protein: CASSLWTGFPETQYF
V gene: TRBV7-2; D gene: .; clone size: .; J gene: TRBJ2-5; CDR3 DNA: TGTGCCAGCAGCTTAGAGCTGTCTCGCGGATTGTACCAAGAGACCCAGTACTTC; CDR3 protein: CASSLELSRGLYQETQYF